This T cell receptor beta chain was documented in a study of blood T cell repertoires in COVID-19. Study-level information: T cells, B-cell-depleted T cells, or PBMCs supplied cDNA or gDNA.

Original analysis: Scientists estimated how many nucleated cells there were by amplifying reference gene primers. Generated by immunoSEQ multiplex PCR, the TCRdb table keeps only in-frame clones and is missing some. That table is the source of V, J and clone size, and D and trimming were worked out from the DNA. This repertoire shows about 180,000 clones, 75% to 90% found once; its top ten account for around 2%. The study recruited people aged about 18 to 89 years across approximately 24 US areas. Allocation to cohorts depended on clinical history reported by the participants. The CDR3 runs 14 residues. The germline V and J ends were trimmed by 2 bases and 7 bases, with 13 bases remaining between them.

The material sequenced was PBMCs or T cells enriched from blood (not recorded which). V and J are TRBV5-3 and TRBJ1-5; D possibly corresponds to TRBD1 (6 bases). TRBV5-3 is identified as an open reading frame with a role that is uncertain. The sequence was obtained from a woman between 40 and 55 years old with acute COVID-19. The CDR3 loop reads CARSFQGQGQPQHF. The DNA for the CDR3 is TGTGCCAGAAGCTTCCAGGGGCAGGGGCAGCCCCAGCATTTT.